This T cell receptor (beta chain) was captured by sequencing in a study of breast tumors, draining lymph nodes, adjacent tissues. In the case of this clonotype: Its target is unknown.

The lymph nodes were axillary draining lymph nodes from breast cancer patients. TCRdb re-called the multiplex PCR reads through MiXCR, storing one row per CDR3 protein. The repertoire holds 200,000 to 250,000 distinct CDR3 sequences, with less than 40% as singletons. The CDR3 is made up of 14 amino acids. Germline V gene lookup returns CDR1 SNHLY and CDR2 FYNNEI. Trimming took 4 bases from V and 5 from J, leaving 13 bases between them. Broader study findings: Tumor repertoires ranked between lymph nodes and nontumor tissue in diversity, with V and J gene preferences. Compared with basal-like, luminal-like tumors shared significantly more repertoire with nontumor tissue. That most tumor T cells come from lymph nodes remained unproven. Data fit most tumor T cells coming from lymph node, expanding in tumor.

The J gene is TRBJ2-3, the V gene TRBV2; D unresolved. This sequence was found in a female donor with breast cancer. Some clones in this sample may be carry-over from other donors' samples. The sequenced sample was axillary lymph node tissue. CDR3 sequence: CASSGVSGEDTQYF. Here the CDR3 DNA reads TGTGCCAGCAGTGGTGTCAGTGGGGAAGATACGCAGTATTTT.